The clone carrying this T cell receptor (beta chain) was counted once. This entry is derived from a study of blood T cell repertoires in COVID-19. The wider study: Some COVID-19 samples were acute and others convalescent; all came from the United States, Italy and Spain. PBMCs, B-cell-depleted T cells, or T cells were the source of the cDNA or gDNA that made up the material.

In the original workflow: Amplification of reference gene primers was used by the study to estimate nucleated cell counts. This table comes from immunoSEQ multiplex PCR, and its TCRdb copy is limited to in-frame clones, with some not included. That table gives V, J and clone size, and the DNA gave D and trimming. Of approximately 260,000 clones listed, 70% to 90% are singletons. This sequence originates from a middle-aged woman who had recovered from COVID-19. Source material: peripheral blood.

The CDR3: CASSLGLASGSPGEQFF. CDR3 nucleotide sequence: TGTGCCAGCAGCTTAGGGCTGGCTAGCGGGAGTCCCGGTGAGCAGTTCTTC. This chain links TRBV7-3 with TRBJ2-1; TRBD2 matches 10 bases. The CDR3 length is 17 residues. V was clipped by 2 bases and J by 9 bases; unmatched bases: 13. Germline CDR1 and CDR2: SGHTA and FQGTGA.